The 29 T cell receptor beta chains listed next were all sequenced from one sample in a study of T cells after yellow fever vaccination. Each CDR3 protein gets one entry after TCRdb re-called the 5' RACE reads with MiXCR. The sample consists of some 120,000 distinct CDR3 sequences, roughly 15% of them appearing once. Sequencing used CD8+ T cells sorted from PBMCs, obtained 5 days after the yellow fever booster vaccination. These TCRs come from a young man who received the YFV17D yellow fever vaccine.

The chain has TRBV30 and TRBJ2-2; no reliable D call. CDR1 is GTSNPN and CDR2 is SVGIG in the germline V gene (reference sequence). The CDR3 runs 11 residues. V lost 3 bases, J lost 3 bases, and 2 bases lay in between. DNA for the CDR3: TGTGCCTGGAGGTACACCGGGGAGCTGTTTTTT. This sequence encodes CAWRYTGELFF.

J is TRBJ2-3 and V is TRBV23-1; D gene ambiguous. TRBV23-1 is an ORF for which the function is uncertain. Trimming removed 6 bases at V and 0 bases at J, with 10 bases between. CDR3 length equals 14 residues. The CDR3 nucleotides read TGCGCCAGCAGATGGGCACTTAGCACAGATACGCAGTATTTT. It is translated as CASRWALSTDTQYF.

This clonotype has just a few counts. The chain couples TRBV5-5 to TRBJ2-7; the D is unclear. Per the germline V gene, CDR1 is SGHKS and CDR2 is YYEKEE (reference sequence). CDR3 length equals 13 residues. Trimming cost V 0 bases and J 7 bases, with 11 bases left between them. The CDR3 protein is CASSLVPFQEQYF. CDR3 DNA sequence: TGTGCCAGCAGCTTGGTTCCTTTCCAGGAGCAGTACTTC.

The chain employs TRBV20-1 and TRBJ2-1; no firm D call. CDR1 and CDR2 (germline): DFQATT, SNEGSKA (reference sequence). The CDR3 consists of 14 residues. V was trimmed by 6 bases and J by 9 bases, leaving 21 bases between them. The CDR3 is CSAPKVSNLREQFF. The CDR3 bases are TGCAGTGCCCCTAAAGTTAGTAATCTGCGTGAGCAGTTCTTC.

The genes are TRBV5-1 and TRBJ2-2, with D perhaps TRBD2 (5 bases). Germline-derived CDR1 and CDR2 are SGHRS and YFSETQ. V shed 4 bases and J shed 5 bases, with 18 bases lying between them. The CDR3 runs to 16 residues. This CDR3 is CASSIRPETGTGELFF. CDR3 bases: TGCGCCAGCAGCATACGCCCAGAAACGGGGACCGGGGAGCTGTTTTTT. Supplemented by reference TRBV5-1 and TRBJ2-2, the full variable domain reads KAGVTQTPRYLIKTRGQQVTLSCSPISGHRSVSWYQQTPGQGLQFLFEYFSETQRNKGNFPGRFSGRQFSNSRSEMNVSTLELGDSALYLCASSIRPETGTGELFFGEGSRLTVL.

This chain's CDR3 is CASSSTQGMNYGYTF. The CDR3 bases are TGTGCCAGCAGCTCTACACAGGGGATGAACTATGGCTACACCTTC. This sequence joins TRBV11-2 and TRBJ1-2; 7 nucleotides align to TRBD1. The CDR3 has 15 residues. Per the germline V gene, CDR1 is SGHAT and CDR2 is FQNNGV. J was trimmed by 2 bases and V by 4 bases; bases with no gene match: 7.

This chain connects TRBV18 to TRBJ1-2; unclear D gene. Germline loops: CDR1 KGHSH, CDR2 LQKENI. The CDR3 loop spans 12 amino acids. The ends were cut back, 3 bases at V and 3 bases at J, with 5 bases in the middle. The CDR3 region is CASSPGYYGYTF. The CDR3 DNA follows: TGTGCCAGCTCACCGGGTTACTATGGCTACACCTTC.

This clonotype has more than one count but fewer than ten. This rearrangement joins TRBV29-1 to TRBJ2-3; D unclear. The CDR3 covers 10 residues. Trimming removed 4 bases from V and 5 bases from J, with 4 bases in between. Germline CDR1 SQVTM, CDR2 ANQGSEA. CDR3 sequence (DNA): TGCAGCGTTGCCGGAGATACGCAGTATTTT. This sequence encodes CSVAGDTQYF.

This clonotype was observed a few times. This rearrangement joins TRBV9 to TRBJ2-1, with D tentatively TRBD1 or TRBD2 (5 bases each). In germline, CDR1 is SGDLS, CDR2 YYNGEE. The CDR3 is 16 residues long. With 0 bases removed from V and 4 bases from J, the gap between germline ends came to 14 bases. CDR3 nucleotide sequence: TGTGCCAGCAGCGTAGGAGGGGAACTACGATACAATGAGCAGTTCTTC. Translating it yields CASSVGGELRYNEQFF.

This clonotype was detected only a few times. This chain connects TRBV6-5 to TRBJ1-1; D call uncertain. The CDR3 is 14 amino acids. The V end lost 6 bases, the J end lost 0 bases, and 11 bases lay between the germline ends. Germline CDR1 and CDR2: MNHEY and SVGAGI. For the CDR3, the DNA is TGTGCCAGCAGCAGCGGCTTCCTGAACACTGAAGCTTTCTTT. Residues: CASSSGFLNTEAFF.

This clonotype was counted between two and nine times. The chain recombines TRBV5-5 with TRBJ2-7; no clear D. The CDR3 loop spans 11 amino acids. Germline lookup yields CDR1 SGHKS and CDR2 YYEKEE (reference sequence). This chain's CDR3 is CASSPPQGHHV. The CDR3 DNA reads TGTGCCAGCAGCCCTCCCCAAGGTCACCACGTC.

In its sample, this clonotype was seen a few times. V gene TRBV7-6 combines with J gene TRBJ1-1; D uncertain. Germline V CDR1 and CDR2: SGHVS, FNYEAQ. The CDR3 covers 13 residues. Trimming took 2 bases from V and 7 from J, leaving 11 bases between them. The CDR3: CASSLSTPYEAFF. CDR3 in DNA: TGTGCCAGCAGCTTATCGACACCATATGAAGCTTTCTTT. Drawing the rest from reference TRBV7-6 and TRBJ1-1, the complete variable domain is GAGVSQSPRYKVTKRGQDVALRCDPISGHVSLYWYRQALGQGPEFLTYFNYEAQQDKSGLPNDRFSAERPEGSISTLTIQRTEQRDSAMYRCASSLSTPYEAFFGQGTRLTVV.

Here the CDR3 reads CATRDRGSYEQYV. Written as DNA, the CDR3 is TGTGCCACCCGGGACAGGGGCTCCTACGAGCAGTACGTC. The V gene is TRBV6-2 or TRBV6-3, the J gene TRBJ2-7; 10 positions match TRBD1. The CDR3 covers 13 residues. Germline lookup yields CDR1 MNHEY and CDR2 SVGEGT. The V segment lost 10 bases and the J segment 0 bases; nucleotides outside the gene matches: 3.

The chain carries TRBV12-3 or TRBV12-4 and TRBJ1-1; TRBD1 aligns across 9 bases. CDR3 length: 13 amino acids. V lost 5 bases and J lost 10; bases outside the gene matches: 8. Here the CDR3 reads CASSPGTGNRAFF. CDR3 nucleotides: TGTGCCAGCAGTCCCGGGACAGGGAATCGAGCTTTCTTT.

This clonotype was seen a few times. This chain connects TRBV6-5 to TRBJ2-1; either TRBD1 or TRBD2 may supply D (5 bases each). The V gene lost 2 bases and the J gene lost 5 bases, with 7 bases spanning the gap. The germline CDR1 and CDR2 sequences are MNHEY and SVGAGI. CDR3 length: 13 amino acids. CDR3 loop: CASSYGGHNEQFF. CDR3 bases: TGTGCCAGCAGTTACGGGGGTCACAATGAGCAGTTCTTC.

There are a few counts of this clonotype. This chain uses TRBV5-1 with TRBJ2-7; 7 nucleotides agree with TRBD1. Per germline, CDR1 SGHRS and CDR2 YFSETQ. Losses at the gene ends were 3 bases for V and 2 bases for J; bases not matched to a gene: 5. CDR3 size: 14 residues. The CDR3 reads CASSSPRGPYEQYF. CDR3 DNA sequence: TGCGCCAGCAGCTCGCCGAGGGGGCCCTACGAGCAGTACTTC.

J is TRBJ2-1 and V is TRBV6-5; 7 nucleotides align to TRBD2. The germline V gene has CDR1 MNHEY and CDR2 SVGAGI. With V trimmed by 2 bases and J by 8 bases, 3 bases remained unmatched. CDR3 length: 13 residues. The DNA of the CDR3 is TGTGCCAGCAGTTACGAGGGAGGGGATGAGCAGTTCTTC. Translation: CASSYEGGDEQFF.

The chain couples TRBV20-1 to TRBJ2-2, with D possibly matching TRBD2 (6 bases). Germline V gene lookup returns CDR1 DFQATT and CDR2 SNEGSKA (reference sequence). Trimming left V 6 bases short and J 7 bases short, with 15 bases between. The CDR3 extends over 13 amino acids. The CDR3 spells CSAPLGGDGELFF. CDR3 sequence (DNA): TGCAGTGCCCCGCTGGGGGGTGACGGGGAGCTGTTTTTT.

This clonotype was counted ten times or more. V usage is TRBV28 and J usage is TRBJ2-2; maybe TRBD2 (6 bases). This CDR3 contains 17 residues. Germline V gene data show CDR1 as MDHEN and CDR2 as SYDVKM. Trimming left V 5 bases short and J 5 bases short, with 21 bases between. CDR3 DNA sequence: TGTGCCAGCAGTCTCCGGGGGATAGCCCCGAGAACCGGGGAGCTGTTTTTT. Its protein is CASSLRGIAPRTGELFF.

This clonotype was seen only a few times. V usage is TRBV4-1 and J usage is TRBJ2-5; 14 bases are shared with TRBD2. Germline V gene lookup returns CDR1 MGHRA and CDR2 YSYEKL. J gave up 5 bases and V 5 bases, and 10 bases lay outside the gene matches. The CDR3 length is 17 residues. The CDR3 sequence is CASSVRLAGGPLETQYF. The CDR3 region has the DNA TGCGCCAGCAGCGTCCGACTAGCGGGGGGGCCTTTGGAGACCCAGTACTTC.

This clonotype was detected many times. The rearrangement uses TRBV28 and TRBJ2-1; 12 bases align to TRBD2. The J segment lost 4 bases and the V segment lost 6 bases, leaving 4 bases of the junction unmatched. This CDR3 comprises 15 residues. Looked up from germline, CDR1 is MDHEN and CDR2 is SYDVKM. CDR3 sequence: CASSQGLAGYNEQFF. In DNA form, the CDR3 reads TGTGCCAGCAGCCAAGGACTAGCGGGGTACAATGAGCAGTTCTTC.

The chain carries TRBV5-1 and TRBJ2-7; perhaps TRBD2 as D (7 bases). Trimming took off 0 bases at V and 0 bases at J, with 13 bases between the two ends. CDR1 SGHRS and CDR2 YFSETQ come from the germline V gene. The CDR3 spans 16 residues. The CDR3 sequence: CASSLGAGALSYEQYF. CDR3 nucleotides: TGCGCCAGCAGCTTGGGGGCGGGGGCCCTCTCCTACGAGCAGTACTTC.

The genes are TRBV24-1 and TRBJ2-1; D is possibly TRBD2 (5 bases). This CDR3 region has 14 residues. Trimming pared 4 bases from V and 7 bases from J, leaving 13 bases between. Per germline, CDR1 KGHDR and CDR2 SFDVKD. CDR3 loop: CATSDPGLRNEQFF. CDR3 DNA: TGTGCCACCAGTGACCCTGGACTCCGGAATGAGCAGTTCTTC.

The V gene is TRBV12-3 or TRBV12-4, the J gene TRBJ2-2; D possibly corresponds to TRBD1 (6 bases). The CDR3 has 15 amino acids. V lost 4 bases, J lost 0 bases, and 9 bases lay in between. CDR3 DNA sequence: TGTGCCAGCAGTTCAGGGGTCCCGAACACCGGGGAGCTGTTTTTT. Its translation: CASSSGVPNTGELFF.

This chain uses TRBV29-1 with TRBJ2-1; D remains ambiguous. This CDR3 comprises 15 residues. Trimming took 6 bases from V and 2 from J, leaving 17 bases between them. The germline V gene encodes CDR1 SQVTM and CDR2 ANQGSEA. CDR3 in amino acids: CSVETGLGTYNEQFF. Written as DNA, the CDR3 is TGCAGCGTGGAAACGGGCCTCGGCACCTACAATGAGCAGTTCTTC.

There are a few counts of this clonotype. This chain links TRBV2 with TRBJ1-1, with a possible D match to TRBD1 (6 bases). The CDR3 length is 14 residues. The germline V gene has CDR1 SNHLY and CDR2 FYNNEI. V gave up 2 bases and J gave up 6 bases, with 13 bases separating them. The CDR3 region has the DNA TGTGCCAGCAGTGAATGGGGGGGGCCCGCTGAAGCTTTCTTT. Its translation is CASSEWGGPAEAFF.

This clonotype occurred many times. The CDR3 DNA reads as TGTGCCAGCAGTCTCAATACAGGGCCCCTAGGTGGTGAAGCTTTCTTT. Protein sequence: CASSLNTGPLGGEAFF. The J gene is TRBJ1-1, the V gene TRBV12-3 or TRBV12-4, with a tentative D call TRBD1 (6 bases). This CDR3 has 16 amino acids. With 5 bases removed from V and 7 bases from J, the gap between germline ends came to 23 bases.

This clonotype was counted a few times. The V gene is TRBV29-1, the J gene TRBJ1-1; 7 bases match TRBD1. With 5 bases clipped from V and 3 bases from J, the junction kept 9 bases outside the gene matches. This CDR3 region has 14 residues. Per germline, CDR1 SQVTM and CDR2 ANQGSEA. The CDR3 region is CSVTRTGRDTEAFF. Written as DNA, the CDR3 is TGCAGCGTTACGAGGACAGGTCGGGACACTGAAGCTTTCTTT.

The chain couples TRBV4-1 to TRBJ1-3; D unclear. CDR3 length equals 16 residues. Germline CDR1 is MGHRA and CDR2 is YSYEKL. The V end was cut by 2 bases, the J end by 0 bases, with 11 bases between. DNA of the CDR3: TGCGCCAGCAGCCAATGGGTCCCAAGCTCTGGAAACACCATATATTTT. Its translation: CASSQWVPSSGNTIYF.